This TCR beta chain was identified during a study of HIV-infected patients and healthy controls. Reverse transcription used 450 to 550 ng RNA and constant-region primers for alpha and beta. Alpha and beta chain libraries were made separately by chain-specific third strand synthesis with multiplexing indices. A 5' RACE adapter with a random hexamer and the SP2 primer site was joined to cDNA. TCRdb reprocessed the 5' RACE reads with MiXCR, giving one entry per CDR3 protein. The sample lists about 10,000 distinct CDR3 sequences; 8% to 8.5% were seen once. By proportion, this clonotype is medium-sized. Its antigen is not identified. The CDR3 extends over 13 amino acids. The V end lost 5 bases, the J end lost 4 bases, and 11 bases lay between the germline ends. CDR1 is SGHVS, CDR2 FQNEAQ, per germline. Whole blood was used without fractionation, so all unsorted peripheral T cells were included. Study-wide findings and caveats: HIV-infected patients and controls differed significantly in mean usage of eight alpha and eight beta V genes. MAIT alpha-chain CDR3s were frequent in healthy controls, depleted in HIV+.

The sequencing sample was made of blood. The V call is TRBV7-8, the J call TRBJ2-5; D is perhaps TRBD2 (6 bases). The TCR sequence derives from an adult in good health. CDR3 sequence: CASSEGLRETQYF. The DNA for the CDR3 is TGTGCCAGCAGCGAAGGACTAAGAGAGACCCAGTACTTC.